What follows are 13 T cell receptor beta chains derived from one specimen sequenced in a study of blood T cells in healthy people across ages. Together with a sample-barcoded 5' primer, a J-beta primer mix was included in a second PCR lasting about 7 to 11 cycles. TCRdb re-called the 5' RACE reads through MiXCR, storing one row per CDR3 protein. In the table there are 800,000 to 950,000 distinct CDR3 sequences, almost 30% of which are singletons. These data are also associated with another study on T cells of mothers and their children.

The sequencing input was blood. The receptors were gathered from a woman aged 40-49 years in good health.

The DNA of the CDR3 is TGTGCCAGCCCCGAAGGTATAACGGGTGGCTACACCTTC. Protein product: CASPEGITGGYTF. The chain is built from TRBV7-3 and TRBJ1-2; D not resolved. The CDR3 sequence is 13 residues long. With 8 bases removed from V and 7 bases from J, the gap between germline ends came to 17 bases. Germline-derived CDR1 and CDR2 are SGHTA and FQGTGA. Full variable domain (rest looked up from reference TRBV7-3 and TRBJ1-2): GAGVSQTPSNKVTEKGKYVELRCDPISGHTALYWYRQSLGQGPEFLIYFQGTGAADDSGLPNDRFFAVRPEGSVSTLKIQRTERGDSAVYLCASPEGITGGYTFGSGTRLTVV.

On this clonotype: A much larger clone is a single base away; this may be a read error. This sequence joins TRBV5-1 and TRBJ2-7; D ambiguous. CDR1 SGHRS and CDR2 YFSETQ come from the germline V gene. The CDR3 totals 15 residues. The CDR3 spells CASSLGPTVGYGQYF. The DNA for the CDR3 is TGCGCCAGCAGCTTGGGACCCACGGTGGGCTACGGGCAGTACTTC.

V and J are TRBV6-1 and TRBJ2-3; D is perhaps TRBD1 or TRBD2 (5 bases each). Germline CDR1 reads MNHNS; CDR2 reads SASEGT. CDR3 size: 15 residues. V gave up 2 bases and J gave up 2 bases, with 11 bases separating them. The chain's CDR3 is CASSELWGPTDTQYF. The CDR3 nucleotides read TGTGCCAGCAGTGAATTGTGGGGACCCACAGATACGCAGTATTTT.

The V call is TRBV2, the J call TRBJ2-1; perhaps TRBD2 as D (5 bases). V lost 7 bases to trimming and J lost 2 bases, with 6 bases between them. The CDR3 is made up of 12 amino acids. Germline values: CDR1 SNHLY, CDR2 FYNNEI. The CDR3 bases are TGTGCCAGCATGAGGGCCTACAATGAGCAGTTCTTC. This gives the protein CASMRAYNEQFF.

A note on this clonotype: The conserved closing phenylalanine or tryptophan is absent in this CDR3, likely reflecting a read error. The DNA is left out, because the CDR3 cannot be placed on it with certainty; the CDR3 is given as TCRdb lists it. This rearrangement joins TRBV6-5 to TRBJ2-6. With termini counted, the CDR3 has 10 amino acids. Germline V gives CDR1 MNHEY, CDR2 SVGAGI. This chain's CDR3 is CASSRTTMSV.

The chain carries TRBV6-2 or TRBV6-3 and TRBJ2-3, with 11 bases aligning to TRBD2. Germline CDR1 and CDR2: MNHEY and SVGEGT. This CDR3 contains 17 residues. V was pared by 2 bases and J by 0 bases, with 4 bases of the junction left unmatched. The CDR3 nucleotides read TGTGCCAGCAGTTACGACAGACTAGCGGGGAGCACAGATACGCAGTATTTT. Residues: CASSYDRLAGSTDTQYF.

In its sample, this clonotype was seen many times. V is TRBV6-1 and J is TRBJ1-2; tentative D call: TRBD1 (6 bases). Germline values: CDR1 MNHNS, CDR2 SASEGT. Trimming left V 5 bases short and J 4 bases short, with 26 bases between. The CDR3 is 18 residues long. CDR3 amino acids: CASSPQIGSGGTTYGYTF. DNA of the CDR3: TGTGCCAGCAGTCCTCAGATTGGTTCGGGGGGCACCACCTATGGCTACACCTTC.

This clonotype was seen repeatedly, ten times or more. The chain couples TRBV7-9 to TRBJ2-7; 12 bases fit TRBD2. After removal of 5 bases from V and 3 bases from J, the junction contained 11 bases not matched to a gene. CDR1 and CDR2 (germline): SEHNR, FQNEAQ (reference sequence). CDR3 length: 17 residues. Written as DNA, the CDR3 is TGTGCCAGCAGCCCAGGACTAGCGGGGAGCCCCTTCTACGAGCAGTACTTC. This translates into CASSPGLAGSPFYEQYF.

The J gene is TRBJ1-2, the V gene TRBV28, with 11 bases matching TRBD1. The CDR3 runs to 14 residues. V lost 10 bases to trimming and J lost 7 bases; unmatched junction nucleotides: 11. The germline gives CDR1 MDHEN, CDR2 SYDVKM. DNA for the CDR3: TGTGCCATCCGATGGACAGGGGGCTCTTCTGGCTACACCTTC. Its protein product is CAIRWTGGSSGYTF.

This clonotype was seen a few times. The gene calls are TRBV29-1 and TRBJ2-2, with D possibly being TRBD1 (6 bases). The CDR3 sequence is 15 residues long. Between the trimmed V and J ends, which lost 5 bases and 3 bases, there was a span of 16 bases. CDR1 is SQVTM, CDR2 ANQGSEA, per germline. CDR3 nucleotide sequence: TGCAGCGTTCAGGCGGCAGGGGTGTACACCGGGGAGCTGTTTTTT. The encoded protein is CSVQAAGVYTGELFF.

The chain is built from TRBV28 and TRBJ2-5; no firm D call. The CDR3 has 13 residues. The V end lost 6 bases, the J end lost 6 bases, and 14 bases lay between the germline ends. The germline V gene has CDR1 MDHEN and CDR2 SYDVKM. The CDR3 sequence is CASSPGPPKTQYF. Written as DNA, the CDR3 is TGTGCCAGCAGCCCCGGGCCGCCCAAGACCCAGTACTTC.

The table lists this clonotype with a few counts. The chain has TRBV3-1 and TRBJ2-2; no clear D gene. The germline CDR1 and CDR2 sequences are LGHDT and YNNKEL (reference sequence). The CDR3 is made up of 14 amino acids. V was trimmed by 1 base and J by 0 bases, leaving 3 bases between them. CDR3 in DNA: TGTGCCAGCAGCCAAGTAGCGAACACCGGGGAGCTGTTTTTT. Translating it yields CASSQVANTGELFF. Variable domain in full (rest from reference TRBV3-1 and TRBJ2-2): DTAVSQTPKYLVTQMGNDKSIKCEQNLGHDTMYWYKQDSKKFLKIMFSYNNKELIINETVPNRFSPKSPDKAHLNLHINSLELGDSAVYFCASSQVANTGELFFGEGSRLTVL.

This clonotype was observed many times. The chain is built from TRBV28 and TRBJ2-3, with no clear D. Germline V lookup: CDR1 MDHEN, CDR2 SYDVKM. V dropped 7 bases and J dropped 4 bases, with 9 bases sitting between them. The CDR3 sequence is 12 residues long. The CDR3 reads CASTNPADTQYF. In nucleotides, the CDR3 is TGTGCCAGCACCAACCCCGCAGATACGCAGTATTTT. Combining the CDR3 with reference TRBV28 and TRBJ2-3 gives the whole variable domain DVKVTQSSRYLVKRTGEKVFLECVQDMDHENMFWYRQDPGLGLRLIYFSYDVKMKEKGDIPEGYSVSREKKERFSLILESASTNQTSMYLCASTNPADTQYFGPGTRLTVL.